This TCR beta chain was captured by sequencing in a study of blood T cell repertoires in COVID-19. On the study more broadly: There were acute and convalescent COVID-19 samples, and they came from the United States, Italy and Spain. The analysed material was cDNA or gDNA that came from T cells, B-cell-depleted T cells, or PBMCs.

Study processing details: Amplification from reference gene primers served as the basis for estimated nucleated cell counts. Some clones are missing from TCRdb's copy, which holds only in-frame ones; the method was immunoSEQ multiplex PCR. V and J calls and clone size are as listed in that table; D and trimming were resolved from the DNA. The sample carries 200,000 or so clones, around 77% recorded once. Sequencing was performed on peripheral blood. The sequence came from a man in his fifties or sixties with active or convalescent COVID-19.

The CDR3 protein is CASSPQTGENQPQHF. The CDR3 DNA sequence: TGTGCCAGCTCACCACAGACAGGTGAGAATCAGCCCCAGCATTTT. V and J are TRBV18 and TRBJ1-5; the D gene is possibly TRBD1 (6 bases). Trimming shortened V by 1 base and J by 4 bases, and 11 bases separated the two germline ends. The germline V gene has CDR1 KGHSH and CDR2 LQKENI. There are 15 residues in the CDR3.